This T cell receptor beta chain is from a study of molecular identifiers for immune sequencing clone quantification. The overall study: Four portions were sequenced after RNA from approximately 20,000 or 98,000 naive CD8 cells was split five ways in replicates. Findings of the study overall: The study found clones above 20 RNA copies held over 98% of effector molecules and under 1% in naive cells.

Sorted naive CD8 T cells were those defined as CD8+CD4-CCR7+CD45RA+. It was with previously described methods and listed TCR primers that bulk TCR libraries were made. TCRdb reprocessed the PCR reads with MiXCR, giving one entry per CDR3 protein. Among over 90,000 distinct CDR3 sequences listed, 35% were seen once. This clonotype was seen a few times. Its target is unknown. Trimming removed 3 bases from V and 0 bases from J; junction bases left unmatched: 3. CDR3 length: 15 residues. Germline V lookup: CDR1 SGHDT, CDR2 YYEEEE. The receptor's source is a human donor in good health. Some libraries in this study had Jurkat cell RNA spiked in. Sequences were obtained from naive CD8+ T cells from blood, with Jurkat cell RNA spiked in. Described subset: FACS-sorted CD8+CD4-CCR7+CD45RA+ naive T cells. The chain links TRBV5-6 to TRBJ2-3, with 8 nucleotides matching TRBD1. The CDR3 coding sequence is TGTGCCAGCAGCTGGGGACAGGAGAGCACAGATACGCAGTATTTT. As protein: CASSWGQESTDTQYF.